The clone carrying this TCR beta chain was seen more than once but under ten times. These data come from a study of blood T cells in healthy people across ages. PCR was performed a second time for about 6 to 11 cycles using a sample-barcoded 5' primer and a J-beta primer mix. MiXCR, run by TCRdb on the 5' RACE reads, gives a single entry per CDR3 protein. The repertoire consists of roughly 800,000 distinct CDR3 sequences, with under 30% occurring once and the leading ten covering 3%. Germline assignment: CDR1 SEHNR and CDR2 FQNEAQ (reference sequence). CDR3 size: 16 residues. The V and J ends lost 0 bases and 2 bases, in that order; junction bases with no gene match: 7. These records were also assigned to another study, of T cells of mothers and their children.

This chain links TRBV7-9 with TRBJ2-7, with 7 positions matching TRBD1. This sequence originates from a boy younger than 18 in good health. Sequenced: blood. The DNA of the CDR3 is TGTGCCAGCAGCTTAGCGGGGCAGGGGGAACCCTACGAGCAGTACTTC. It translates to CASSLAGQGEPYEQYF.